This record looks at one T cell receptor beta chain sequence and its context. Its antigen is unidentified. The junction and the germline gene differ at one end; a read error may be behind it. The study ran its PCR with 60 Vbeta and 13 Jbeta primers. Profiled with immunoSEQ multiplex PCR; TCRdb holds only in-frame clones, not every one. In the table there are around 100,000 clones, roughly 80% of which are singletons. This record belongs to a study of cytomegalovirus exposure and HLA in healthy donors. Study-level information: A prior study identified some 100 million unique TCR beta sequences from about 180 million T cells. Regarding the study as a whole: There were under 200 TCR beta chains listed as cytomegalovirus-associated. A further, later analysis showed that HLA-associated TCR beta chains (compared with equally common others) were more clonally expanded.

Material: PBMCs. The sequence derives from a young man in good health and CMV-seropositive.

CDR3 sequence (DNA): TGTGCCAGCAGTAGGACAGGGGGTAACTATGGCTACACCTTC. Protein product: CASSRTGGNYGYTF. The rearrangement joins TRBV10-3 to TRBJ1-2; 10 nucleotides agree with TRBD1. The CDR3 is 14 residues long. Germline CDR1 is ENHRY and CDR2 is SYGVKD.